The clone carrying this TCR beta chain was recorded a few times. Its antigen is undetermined. The data originate from a study of early T cells in non-severe SARS-CoV-2 infection. Study-level findings and limits: Database matching using VDJdb favored anti-spike CD8 responses, with private and CD4 specificities left missing.

One entry per CDR3 protein results from TCRdb running MiXCR on the 5' RACE reads. The sample has tens of thousands of distinct CDR3 sequences; roughly 12% are singletons. The sequence came from an adult who was a healthcare worker with PCR-confirmed SARS-CoV-2 infection or an uninfected control (not recorded which). The sample consisted of whole blood.

CDR3 amino acids: CASSFDRANVLTF. CDR3 DNA: TGTGCCAGCAGCTTTGACCGGGCCAACGTCCTGACTTTC. The chain carries TRBV6-1 and TRBJ2-6, with D hard to call. Looked up from germline, CDR1 is MNHNS and CDR2 is SASEGT. This CDR3 has 13 amino acids. V lost 6 bases and J 5 bases, leaving 8 bases between the germline ends.